The clone carrying this T cell receptor (beta chain) was detected only a few times. Antigen unknown. This CDR3 contains 13 residues. Germline values: CDR1 SEHNR, CDR2 FQNEAQ (reference sequence). V lost 7 bases to trimming and J lost 4 bases, with 13 bases between them. This sample is part of a study of early T cells in non-severe SARS-CoV-2 infection. Study-level background: Alpha and beta chains were unpaired, from unsorted whole-blood bulk RNA. Study results and limitations: Clonotype matching in VDJdb favored anti-spike CD8 responses and did not capture private and CD4 specificities.

Individual cDNA molecules were tagged with unique molecular identifiers. Via MiXCR, TCRdb re-called the 5' RACE reads, giving one row per CDR3 protein. The sample shows nearly 90,000 distinct CDR3 sequences, roughly 14% of them seen only once. Input material: whole blood. The clonotype was recovered from an adult who was a healthcare worker with PCR-confirmed SARS-CoV-2 infection or an uninfected control (not recorded which). The chain employs TRBV7-9 and TRBJ2-5; D possibly corresponds to TRBD1 (6 bases). CDR3 protein: CASNPYRAETQYF. In nucleotides, the CDR3 is TGTGCCAGCAACCCCTACAGGGCAGAGACCCAGTACTTC.